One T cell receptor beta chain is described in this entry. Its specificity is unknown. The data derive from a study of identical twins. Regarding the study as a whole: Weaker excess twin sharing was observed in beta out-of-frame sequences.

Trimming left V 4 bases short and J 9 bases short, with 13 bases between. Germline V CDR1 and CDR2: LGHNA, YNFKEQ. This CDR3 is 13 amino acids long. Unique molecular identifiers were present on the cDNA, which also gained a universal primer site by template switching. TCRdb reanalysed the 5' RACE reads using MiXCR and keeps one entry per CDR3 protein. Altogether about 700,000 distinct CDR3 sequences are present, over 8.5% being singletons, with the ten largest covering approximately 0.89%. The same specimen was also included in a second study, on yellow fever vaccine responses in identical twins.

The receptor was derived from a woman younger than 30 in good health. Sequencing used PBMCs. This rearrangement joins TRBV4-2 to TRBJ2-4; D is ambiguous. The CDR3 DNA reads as TGTGCCAGCAGCCTTAGTGGAGACGGCATTCAGTACTTC. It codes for CASSLSGDGIQYF.